The 7 T cell receptor beta chains in this list originate from one sample, sequenced in a study of blood T cell repertoires in COVID-19. Libraries were prepared by immunoSEQ multiplex PCR; TCRdb keeps only in-frame clonotypes and omits some of them. The sample consists of more than 10,000 clones, just over 85% of them appearing once. Sequencing used peripheral blood. The source of these receptors is a human donor in a cohort sampled during active COVID-19.

This chain connects TRBV5-4 to TRBJ1-2; TRBD1 agrees at 7 bases. V trimming: 0 bases; J trimming: 5 bases; junction bases outside the gene matches: 4. The CDR3 totals 14 residues. Looked up from germline, CDR1 is SGHNT and CDR2 is YYREEE (reference sequence). The CDR3 nucleotides are TGTGCCAGCAGCTTGGGGCGGGGACAGTATGGCTACACCTTC. It codes for CASSLGRGQYGYTF.

This chain joins TRBV7-9 and TRBJ1-1; D is undetermined. Trimming removed 7 bases from V and 1 base from J, with 10 bases in between. The CDR3 contains 13 residues. The germline gives CDR1 SEHNR, CDR2 FQNEAQ (reference sequence). The CDR3 is CASNANGNTEAFF. CDR3 coding DNA: TGTGCCAGCAACGCGAATGGGAACACTGAAGCTTTCTTT.

The rearrangement joins TRBV19 to TRBJ2-3; D is undetermined. Trimming cost V 3 bases and J 0 bases, with 13 bases left between them. Germline CDR1 LNHDA, CDR2 SQIVND (reference sequence). The CDR3 has 16 residues. Here the CDR3 reads CASSIMRGSSTDTQYF. CDR3 nucleotides: TGTGCCAGTAGTATCATGAGAGGATCTAGCACAGATACGCAGTATTTT.

CDR3 DNA sequence: TGTGCCAGCAGCTTAGCGGCTCTCAGGGGGCGCGTCACCGGGGAGCTGTTTTTT. Translation gives CASSLAALRGRVTGELFF. The chain uses TRBV7-2 and TRBJ2-2; 8 bases map to TRBD1. CDR3 length: 18 residues. Germline trimming cut 0 bases from V and 4 bases from J; bases unmatched to any gene: 10. Germline V lookup: CDR1 SGHTA, CDR2 FQGNSA.

The chain recombines TRBV29-1 with TRBJ2-7; TRBD1 matches at 9 bases. V gave up 4 bases and J gave up 1 base; unmatched junction bases: 5. Germline CDR1 is SQVTM and CDR2 is ANQGSEA. The length of the CDR3 is 14 residues. CDR3 nucleotides: TGCAGCGTTGCACGGACAGGGGATTCCTACGAGCAGTACTTC. Translation: CSVARTGDSYEQYF.

This clone was counted between two and nine times. The chain links TRBV5-1 to TRBJ1-1, with TRBD1 matching over 9 bases. J was trimmed by 5 bases and V by 0 bases; bases with no gene match: 5. In germline, CDR1 is SGHRS, CDR2 YFSETQ. This CDR3 contains 15 residues. The CDR3 sequence is CASSLGDREGTEAFF. The CDR3 DNA follows: TGCGCCAGCAGCTTGGGGGACAGGGAAGGTACTGAAGCTTTCTTT.

This clone was counted between two and nine times. CDR3 bases: TGTGCCAGCAGTAGGACAGGGGGTTCTAACTATGGCTACACCTTC. Its translation is CASSRTGGSNYGYTF. The chain links TRBV2 to TRBJ1-2; 10 bases line up with TRBD1. From germline, CDR1 is SNHLY and CDR2 FYNNEI. Trimming removed 5 bases from V and 0 bases from J; junction bases left unmatched: 3. CDR3 size: 15 residues.